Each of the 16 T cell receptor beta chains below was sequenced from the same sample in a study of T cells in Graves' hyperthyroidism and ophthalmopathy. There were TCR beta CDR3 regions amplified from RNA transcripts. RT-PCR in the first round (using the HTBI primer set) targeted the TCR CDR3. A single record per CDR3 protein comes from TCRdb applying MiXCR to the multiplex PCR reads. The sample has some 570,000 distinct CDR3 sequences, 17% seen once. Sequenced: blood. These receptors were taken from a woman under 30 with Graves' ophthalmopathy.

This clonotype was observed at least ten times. The CDR3 DNA sequence: TGTGCCAGCAACACCGGGACAGGCGCTCTGAACACTGAAGCTTTCTTT. The encoded protein is CASNTGTGALNTEAFF. The V call is TRBV27, the J call TRBJ1-1, with 8 bases that match TRBD1. This CDR3 contains 16 residues. Unmatched junction bases numbered 10, after V lost 7 bases and J lost 0 bases. The germline V gene encodes CDR1 MNHEY and CDR2 SMNVEV (reference sequence).

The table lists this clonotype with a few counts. In DNA, the CDR3 is TGCAGTGCTAGAGAGTCTAAAGGCCAGGCGGTTAACACTGAAGCTTTCTTT. This translates into CSARESKGQAVNTEAFF. J is TRBJ1-1 and V is TRBV20-1, with D unresolved. This CDR3 comprises 17 residues. Germline V CDR1 and CDR2: DFQATT, SNEGSKA (reference sequence). The germline V and J ends were trimmed by 0 bases and 2 bases, with 19 bases remaining between them.

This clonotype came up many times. Here the CDR3 DNA reads TGTGCCTGGAGTGTACTGAGGGGGGTCGTGGAGACTGAAGCTTTCTTT. It encodes CAWSVLRGVVETEAFF. The chain combines TRBV30 with TRBJ1-1; perhaps TRBD1 as D (6 bases). CDR3 length: 16 amino acids. Trimming cost V 0 bases and J 5 bases, with 19 bases left between them. CDR1 is GTSNPN and CDR2 is SVGIG in the germline V gene (reference sequence).

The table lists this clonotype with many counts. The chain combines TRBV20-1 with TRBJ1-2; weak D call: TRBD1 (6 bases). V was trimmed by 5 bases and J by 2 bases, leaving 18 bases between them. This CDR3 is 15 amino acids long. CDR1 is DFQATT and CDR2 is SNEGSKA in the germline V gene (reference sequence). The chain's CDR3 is CSAGKQGQKNYGYTF. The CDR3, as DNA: TGCAGTGCTGGAAAACAGGGCCAAAAAAACTATGGCTACACCTTC.

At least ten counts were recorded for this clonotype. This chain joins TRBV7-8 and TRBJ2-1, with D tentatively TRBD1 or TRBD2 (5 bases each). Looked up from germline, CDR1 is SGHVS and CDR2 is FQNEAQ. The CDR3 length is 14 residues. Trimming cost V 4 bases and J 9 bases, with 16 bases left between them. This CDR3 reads CASSSRDRAAEQFF. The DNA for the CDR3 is TGTGCCAGCAGCTCTAGGGACCGGGCGGCTGAGCAGTTCTTC.

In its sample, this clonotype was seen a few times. The CDR3 loop is CSVEGTGGMAYNEQFF. As DNA, the CDR3 is TGCAGCGTTGAGGGTACAGGGGGAATGGCCTACAATGAGCAGTTCTTC. The chain combines TRBV29-1 with TRBJ2-1, with 8 bases fitting TRBD1. There are 16 residues in the CDR3. The germline V gene encodes CDR1 SQVTM and CDR2 ANQGSEA. V trimming: 3 bases; J trimming: 2 bases; junction bases outside the gene matches: 9.

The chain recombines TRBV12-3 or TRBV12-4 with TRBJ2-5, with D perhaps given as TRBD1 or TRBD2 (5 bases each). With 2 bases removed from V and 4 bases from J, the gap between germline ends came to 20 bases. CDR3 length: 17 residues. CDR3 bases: TGTGCCAGCAGTTTACTCGGCGGGCAGGGTGGTATAGAGACCCAGTACTTC. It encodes CASSLLGGQGGIETQYF.

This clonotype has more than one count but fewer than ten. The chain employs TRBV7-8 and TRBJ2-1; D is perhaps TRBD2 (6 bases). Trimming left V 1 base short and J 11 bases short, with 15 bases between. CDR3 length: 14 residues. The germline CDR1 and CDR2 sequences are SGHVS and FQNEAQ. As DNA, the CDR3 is TGTGCCAGCAGCTTAGGTTCTAGCGAGAATAAGCAGTTCTTC. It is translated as CASSLGSSENKQFF.

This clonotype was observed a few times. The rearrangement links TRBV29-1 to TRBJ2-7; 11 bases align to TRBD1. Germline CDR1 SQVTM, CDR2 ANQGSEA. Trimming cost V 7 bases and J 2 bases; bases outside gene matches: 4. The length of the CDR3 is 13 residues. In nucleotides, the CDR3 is TGCAGCGCCGGGACAGGGGGTCCCTACGAGCAGTACTTC. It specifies CSAGTGGPYEQYF.

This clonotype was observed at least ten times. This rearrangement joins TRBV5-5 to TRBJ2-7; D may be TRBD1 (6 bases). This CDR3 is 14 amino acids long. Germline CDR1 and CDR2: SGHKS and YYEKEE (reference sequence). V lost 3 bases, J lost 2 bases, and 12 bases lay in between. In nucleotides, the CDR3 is TGTGCCAGCAGCTCGACGGGACAAACCTACGAGCAGTACTTC. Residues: CASSSTGQTYEQYF.

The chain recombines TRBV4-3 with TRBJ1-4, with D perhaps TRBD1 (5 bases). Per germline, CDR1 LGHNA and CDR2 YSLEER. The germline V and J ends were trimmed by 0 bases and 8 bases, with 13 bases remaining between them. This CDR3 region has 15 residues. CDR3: CASSQDLGTGEKLFF. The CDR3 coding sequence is TGCGCCAGCAGCCAAGATCTAGGGACCGGAGAAAAACTGTTTTTT.

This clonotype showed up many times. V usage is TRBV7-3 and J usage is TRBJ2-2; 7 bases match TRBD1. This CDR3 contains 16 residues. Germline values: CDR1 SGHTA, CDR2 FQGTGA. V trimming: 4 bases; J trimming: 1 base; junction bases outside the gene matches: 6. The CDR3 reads CASSSSRTGNTGELFF. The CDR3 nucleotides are TGTGCCAGCAGCTCCTCAAGGACAGGGAACACCGGGGAGCTGTTTTTT.

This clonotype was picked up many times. The CDR3 protein is CASSVTQQTTDTQYF. CDR3 nucleotide sequence: TGTGCCAGCAGCGTAACTCAGCAAACCACAGATACGCAGTATTTT. The J gene is TRBJ2-3, the V gene TRBV3-1; no definite D call. V dropped 5 bases and J dropped 2 bases, with 14 bases sitting between them. The CDR3 has 15 amino acids. From germline, CDR1 is LGHDT and CDR2 YNNKEL (reference sequence).

The CDR3 spells CASRATVPGGAFF. The DNA for the CDR3 is TGTGCCAGCAGGGCCACGGTGCCCGGGGGGGCTTTCTTT. The J gene is TRBJ1-1, the V gene TRBV6-1, with a weak D call TRBD1 (5 bases). Looked up from germline, CDR1 is MNHNS and CDR2 is SASEGT. The CDR3 is 13 residues long. The ends were cut back, 6 bases at V and 11 bases at J, with 19 bases in the middle.

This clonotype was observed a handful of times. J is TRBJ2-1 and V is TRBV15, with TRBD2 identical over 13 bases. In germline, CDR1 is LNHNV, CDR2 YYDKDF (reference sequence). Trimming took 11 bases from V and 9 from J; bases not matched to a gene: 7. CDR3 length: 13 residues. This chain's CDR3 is CASGLAGPGEQFF. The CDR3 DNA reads TGTGCCTCGGGACTAGCGGGGCCGGGTGAGCAGTTCTTC.

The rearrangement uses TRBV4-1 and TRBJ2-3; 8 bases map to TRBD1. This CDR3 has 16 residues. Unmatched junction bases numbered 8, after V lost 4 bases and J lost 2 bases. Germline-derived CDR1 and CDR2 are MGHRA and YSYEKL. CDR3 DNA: TGCGCCAGCAGCCCCCAAACAGGGGGATCCACAGATACGCAGTATTTT. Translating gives CASSPQTGGSTDTQYF.